Following are 27 T cell receptor beta chains from one sample sequenced in a study. From the RT-PCR reads, TCRdb called clonotypes with MiXCR, one entry per CDR3 protein. Altogether about 680,000 distinct CDR3 sequences are present, 14% being singletons, with the ten largest covering just over 3.5%. Sequencing was performed on memory CD4+ T cells from blood. The source of these receptors is a female donor in good health, serving as a healthy control.

The chain combines TRBV20-1 with TRBJ1-1; no clear D gene. V shed 6 bases and J shed 7 bases, with 15 bases lying between them. This CDR3 contains 12 residues. Germline lookup yields CDR1 DFQATT and CDR2 SNEGSKA (reference sequence). CDR3 coding DNA: TGCAGTGCCCCCCGACAAACGGGTGAAGCTTTCTTT. Its protein is CSAPRQTGEAFF.

The chain is built from TRBV7-2 and TRBJ2-1, with D possibly being TRBD2 (6 bases). This CDR3 region has 16 residues. Trimming pared 1 base from V and 4 bases from J, leaving 14 bases between. Germline V gene sequence: CDR1 SGHTA, CDR2 FQGNSA. The CDR3 sequence is CASSLVGGAGYNEQFF. Here the CDR3 DNA reads TGTGCCAGCAGCTTAGTTGGGGGAGCGGGTTACAATGAGCAGTTCTTC.

At least ten counts were recorded for this clonotype. CDR3 region: CATEAGMELGTEAFF. DNA for the CDR3: TGTGCCACGGAGGCAGGGATGGAGTTAGGTACTGAAGCTTTCTTT. The rearrangement links TRBV10-3 to TRBJ1-1; perhaps TRBD1 as D (5 bases). CDR1 and CDR2 (germline): ENHRY, SYGVKD. The CDR3 is made up of 15 amino acids. Trimming pared 10 bases from V and 5 bases from J, leaving 23 bases between.

The V gene is TRBV6-2 or TRBV6-3, the J gene TRBJ2-7; a possible D gene is TRBD2 (5 bases). V was trimmed by 2 bases and J by 5 bases, leaving 22 bases between them. This CDR3 has 17 amino acids. Germline-derived CDR1 and CDR2 are MNHEY and SVGEGT. CDR3 coding DNA: TGTGCCAGCAGTTACAGCCGGGGTAGCGCAGCGGCCCACGAGCAGTACTTC. Translation gives CASSYSRGSAAAHEQYF.

The chain recombines TRBV10-3 with TRBJ1-5; 7 nucleotides match TRBD1. The junction had 6 bases not matched to a gene; V was cut back by 8 bases and J by 5 bases. The CDR3 has 13 amino acids. CDR1 is ENHRY, CDR2 SYGVKD, per germline. The CDR3 DNA reads as TGTGCCATCGGAAGGCAGGGGGATCAGCCCCAGCATTTT. It specifies CAIGRQGDQPQHF.

The table lists this clonotype with a few counts. V usage is TRBV7-3 and J usage is TRBJ1-5, with D uncertain. This CDR3 is 13 amino acids long. Trimming removed 2 bases at V and 5 bases at J, with 7 bases between. Germline loops: CDR1 SGHTA, CDR2 FQGTGA. CDR3 loop: CASSLLAHQPQHF. As DNA, the CDR3 is TGTGCCAGCAGCTTATTGGCACATCAGCCCCAGCATTTT. The full variable domain, in which reference TRBV7-3 and TRBJ1-5 provide the parts outside the CDR3, is GAGVSQTPSNKVTEKGKYVELRCDPISGHTALYWYRQSLGQGPEFLIYFQGTGAADDSGLPNDRFFAVRPEGSVSTLKIQRTERGDSAVYLCASSLLAHQPQHFGDGTRLSIL.

This clonotype was counted between two and nine times. This chain connects TRBV15 to TRBJ2-4; TRBD2 is a possible D gene (6 bases). Trimming shortened V by 1 base and J by 0 bases, and 16 bases separated the two germline ends. From germline, CDR1 is LNHNV and CDR2 YYDKDF (reference sequence). The CDR3 is 18 amino acids. The CDR3 sequence: CATSRVRGTLLAKNIQYF. The DNA of the CDR3 is TGTGCCACCAGCAGAGTCCGGGGGACTCTACTAGCCAAAAACATTCAGTACTTC. Full variable domain (remainder filled in from reference TRBV15 and TRBJ2-4): DAMVIQNPRYQVTQFGKPVTLSCSQTLNHNVMYWYQQKSSQAPKLLFHYYDKDFNNEADTPDNFQSRRPNTSFCFLDIRSPGLGDTAMYLCATSRVRGTLLAKNIQYFGAGTRLSVL.

J is TRBJ2-6 and V is TRBV5-4; D uncertain. There are 16 residues in the CDR3. The V gene lost 0 bases and the J gene lost 0 bases, with 7 bases spanning the gap. Germline lookup yields CDR1 SGHNT and CDR2 YYREEE (reference sequence). The CDR3 loop is CASSLAAASGANVLTF. CDR3 bases: TGTGCCAGCAGCTTGGCGGCGGCCTCTGGGGCCAACGTCCTGACTTTC.

This clonotype has ten or more counts. The rearrangement joins TRBV7-6 to TRBJ2-5; 9 nucleotides match TRBD2. In germline, CDR1 is SGHVS, CDR2 FNYEAQ. Trimming cost V 5 bases and J 4 bases; bases outside gene matches: 5. CDR3 length: 14 residues. DNA for the CDR3: TGTGCCAGCAGCCCTACTAGCGGGTTAGAGACCCAGTACTTC. It is translated as CASSPTSGLETQYF.

V gene TRBV20-1 combines with J gene TRBJ1-1, with 9 bases identical to TRBD1. Germline-derived CDR1 and CDR2 are DFQATT and SNEGSKA (reference sequence). V trimming: 0 bases; J trimming: 4 bases; junction bases outside the gene matches: 12. The CDR3 spans 17 residues. This CDR3 is CSAREVGQGDSGTEAFF. The CDR3 DNA reads TGCAGTGCTAGAGAGGTGGGACAGGGTGACTCGGGCACTGAAGCTTTCTTT.

CDR3 bases: TGCAGTGCTAGCGGGGTGGCAGATACGCAGTATTTT. Protein product: CSASGVADTQYF. This rearrangement joins TRBV20-1 to TRBJ2-3, with D maybe TRBD2 (5 bases). The V gene's germline CDR1 is DFQATT and CDR2 SNEGSKA (reference sequence). V dropped 3 bases and J dropped 4 bases, with 8 bases sitting between them. The CDR3 is 12 residues long.

Ten or more counts support this clonotype. The gene calls are TRBV4-1 and TRBJ2-3; D possibly corresponds to TRBD2 (5 bases). Trimming shortened V by 3 bases and J by 1 base, and 17 bases separated the two germline ends. Germline values: CDR1 MGHRA, CDR2 YSYEKL. This CDR3 spans 17 amino acids. The CDR3 coding sequence is TGCGCCAGCAGCCAGCTTGAGGGCGCCATTGGCACAGATACGCAGTATTTT. Translation gives CASSQLEGAIGTDTQYF.

This clonotype was seen a few times. V and J are TRBV9 and TRBJ2-7; TRBD2 matches 16 bases. Germline CDR1 is SGDLS and CDR2 is YYNGEE. The J segment lost 7 bases and the V segment lost 5 bases, leaving 3 bases of the junction unmatched. The CDR3 has 14 residues. CDR3 DNA sequence: TGTGCCAGCAGTGGGACTAGCGGGAGGGGGGAGCAGTACTTC. The encoded protein is CASSGTSGRGEQYF.

This clonotype was detected a few times. The chain couples TRBV30 to TRBJ1-2, with D perhaps TRBD1 (6 bases). Looked up from germline, CDR1 is GTSNPN and CDR2 is SVGIG (reference sequence). This CDR3 spans 15 amino acids. V shed 0 bases and J shed 6 bases, with 17 bases lying between them. CDR3 coding DNA: TGTGCCTGGAGTGTCCCCTGGGGGGGGCGAGATGGCTACACCTTC. It translates to CAWSVPWGGRDGYTF.

There are a few counts of this clonotype. CDR3 loop: CASSQRQGVTFSGKKNEQFF. The CDR3 DNA reads TGCGCCAGCAGCCAACGACAGGGGGTAACCTTTAGCGGGAAAAAGAATGAGCAGTTCTTC. This chain connects TRBV4-1 to TRBJ2-1; possibly TRBD1 for D (9 bases). Trimming took off 2 bases at V and 7 bases at J, with 30 bases between the two ends. This CDR3 is 20 amino acids long. Germline-derived CDR1 and CDR2 are MGHRA and YSYEKL.

This clonotype was seen a few times. The rearrangement joins TRBV7-2 to TRBJ1-5; 7 positions agree with TRBD1. V shed 1 base, J shed 6 bases, and the junction held 12 bases outside the gene matches. The CDR3 extends over 17 amino acids. Germline CDR1 reads SGHTA; CDR2 reads FQGNSA. The CDR3 region is CASSLVGGQGAGQPQHF. For the CDR3, the DNA is TGTGCCAGCAGCTTAGTAGGGGGCCAGGGCGCAGGTCAGCCCCAGCATTTT. The full variable domain, completed using reference TRBV7-2 and TRBJ1-5, is GAGVSQSPSNKVTEKGKDVELRCDPISGHTALYWYRQSLGQGLEFLIYFQGNSAPDKSGLPSDRFSAERTGGSVSTLTIQRTQQEDSAVYLCASSLVGGQGAGQPQHFGDGTRLSIL.

In its sample, this clonotype was seen many times. This sequence joins TRBV20-1 and TRBJ2-3; perhaps TRBD2 as D (5 bases). Trimming pared 1 base from V and 4 bases from J, leaving 12 bases between. The CDR3 loop spans 14 amino acids. CDR1 and CDR2 from the germline V gene are DFQATT and SNEGSKA (reference sequence). The CDR3 sequence is CSARVRGRPDTQYF. The CDR3 nucleotides are TGCAGTGCTAGAGTTCGGGGTAGGCCAGATACGCAGTATTTT.

This chain connects TRBV28 to TRBJ2-7; 12 bases match TRBD2. Germline CDR1 MDHEN, CDR2 SYDVKM. The CDR3 spans 18 residues. V trimming: 7 bases; J trimming: 5 bases; junction bases outside the gene matches: 18. In DNA, the CDR3 is TGTGCCAGCACCCGGCGGGGCCTTTTACTAGCGGGAGGAAACGAGCAGTACTTC. This translates into CASTRRGLLLAGGNEQYF.

This clonotype was detected a few times. The J gene is TRBJ1-1, the V gene TRBV20-1, with 7 bases aligning to TRBD1. The CDR3 is 14 amino acids. The V segment lost 2 bases and the J segment 4 bases; nucleotides outside the gene matches: 7. Germline CDR1 reads DFQATT; CDR2 reads SNEGSKA (reference sequence). The CDR3 bases are TGCAGTGCTAGAAAGACGACAGGGTTCACTGAAGCTTTCTTT. Translation gives CSARKTTGFTEAFF.

There are many counts of this clonotype. This chain joins TRBV5-1 and TRBJ2-3; either TRBD1 or TRBD2 may supply D (5 bases each). V lost 6 bases and J 6 bases, leaving 17 bases between the germline ends. The CDR3 has 14 amino acids. Germline CDR1 and CDR2: SGHRS and YFSETQ. The DNA of the CDR3 is TGCGCCAGCAAGTCCATCGGGGCCGTCGATACGCAGTATTTT. This sequence encodes CASKSIGAVDTQYF.

This clonotype was seen repeatedly, ten times or more. The chain recombines TRBV7-9 with TRBJ1-2; D unclear. The CDR3 contains 12 residues. The ends were cut back, 4 bases at V and 4 bases at J, with 7 bases in the middle. Germline CDR1 is SEHNR and CDR2 is FQNEAQ (reference sequence). The chain's CDR3 is CASSSEIYGYTF. The CDR3 DNA follows: TGTGCCAGCAGCTCGGAAATCTATGGCTACACCTTC.

As regards this clonotype: The germline gene is not matched at one end of the junction; a read error may be the cause. J is TRBJ2-5 and V is TRBV6-5, with TRBD2 matching over 10 bases. There are 16 residues in the CDR3. CDR1 and CDR2 (germline): MNHEY, SVGAGI. CDR3: CATSDPGLAPQETQYF. As DNA, the CDR3 is TGTGCCACCAGTGATCCGGGACTAGCGCCTCAAGAGACCCAGTACTTC.

This chain connects TRBV7-2 to TRBJ2-5, with D perhaps assigned TRBD1 or TRBD2 (5 bases each). The CDR3 consists of 15 residues. V lost 1 base, J lost 5 bases, and 14 bases lay in between. Germline CDR1 is SGHTA and CDR2 is FQGNSA. CDR3 amino acids: CASSLDQGWGETQYF. Here the CDR3 DNA reads TGTGCCAGCAGCTTAGATCAGGGTTGGGGGGAGACCCAGTACTTC.

The V and J genes are TRBV23-1 and TRBJ1-5, with 8 bases lining up with TRBD1. Being an ORF, TRBV23-1 has a function that is uncertain. The CDR3 runs to 16 residues. J gave up 2 bases and V 8 bases, and 11 bases lay outside the gene matches. This CDR3 is CASDRGLSSGNQPQHF. In DNA, the CDR3 is TGCGCCAGCGACAGGGGTCTGTCTTCGGGCAATCAGCCCCAGCATTTT.

The chain couples TRBV6-5 to TRBJ1-3; 8 nucleotides line up with TRBD1. The CDR3 has 15 amino acids. The V segment lost 6 bases and the J segment 2 bases; nucleotides outside the gene matches: 6. The germline V gene encodes CDR1 MNHEY and CDR2 SVGAGI. The CDR3 is CASSRDRSAGNTIYF. The CDR3 DNA sequence: TGTGCCAGCAGCCGGGACAGGTCGGCTGGAAACACCATATATTTT.

This clonotype was observed a few times. The chain employs TRBV5-1 and TRBJ1-4; D is perhaps TRBD1 (5 bases). The CDR3 has 14 residues. V gave up 5 bases and J gave up 3 bases, with 11 bases separating them. The germline V gene encodes CDR1 SGHRS and CDR2 YFSETQ. The CDR3 DNA sequence: TGCGCCAGCAGTCTTCGAGGGGCTAATGAAAAACTGTTTTTT. Protein: CASSLRGANEKLFF.

In this sample, this clonotype turned up a few times. This chain connects TRBV3-1 to TRBJ2-1; tentatively, D is TRBD2 (5 bases). V gave up 4 bases and J gave up 9 bases, with 13 bases separating them. The CDR3 sequence is 13 residues long. Germline CDR1 reads LGHDT; CDR2 reads YNNKEL (reference sequence). CDR3 protein: CASSPTGLGEQFF. The CDR3 DNA sequence: TGTGCCAGCAGCCCTACCGGACTGGGTGAGCAGTTCTTC.